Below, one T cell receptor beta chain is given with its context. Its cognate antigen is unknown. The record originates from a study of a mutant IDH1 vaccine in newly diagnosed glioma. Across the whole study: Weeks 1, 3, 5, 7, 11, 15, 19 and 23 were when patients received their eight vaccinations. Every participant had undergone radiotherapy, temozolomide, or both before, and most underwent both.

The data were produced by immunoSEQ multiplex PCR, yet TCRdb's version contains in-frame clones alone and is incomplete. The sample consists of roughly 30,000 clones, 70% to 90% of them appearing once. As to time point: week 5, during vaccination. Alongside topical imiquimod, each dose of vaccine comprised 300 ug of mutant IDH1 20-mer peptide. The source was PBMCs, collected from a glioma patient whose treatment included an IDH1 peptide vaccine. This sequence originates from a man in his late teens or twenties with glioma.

The CDR3 sequence is CASSLYRGQETQYF. In DNA, the CDR3 is TGTGCCAGCAGTCTCTACAGGGGCCAAGAGACCCAGTACTTC. The rearrangement joins TRBV27 to TRBJ2-5; 7 bases fit TRBD1. This CDR3 region has 14 residues. From germline, CDR1 is MNHEY and CDR2 SMNVEV (reference sequence). V shed 5 bases and J 1 base; nucleotides not matched to a gene: 4.